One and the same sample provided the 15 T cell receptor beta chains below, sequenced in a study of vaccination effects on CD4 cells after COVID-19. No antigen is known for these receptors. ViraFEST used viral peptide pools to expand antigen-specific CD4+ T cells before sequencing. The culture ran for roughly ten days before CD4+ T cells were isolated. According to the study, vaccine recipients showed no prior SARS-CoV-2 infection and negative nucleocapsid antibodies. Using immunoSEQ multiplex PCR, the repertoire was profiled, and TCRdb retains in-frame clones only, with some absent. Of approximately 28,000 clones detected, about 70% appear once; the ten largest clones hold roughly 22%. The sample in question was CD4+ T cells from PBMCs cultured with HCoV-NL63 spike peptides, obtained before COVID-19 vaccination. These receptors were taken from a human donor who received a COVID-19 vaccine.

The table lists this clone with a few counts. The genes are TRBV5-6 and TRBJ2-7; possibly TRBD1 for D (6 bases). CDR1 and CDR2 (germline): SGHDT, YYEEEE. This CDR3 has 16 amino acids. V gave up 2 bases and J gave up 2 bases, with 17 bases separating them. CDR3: CASSLGSGQRPYEQYF. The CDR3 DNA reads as TGTGCCAGCAGCTTAGGATCTGGACAGAGGCCCTACGAGCAGTACTTC.

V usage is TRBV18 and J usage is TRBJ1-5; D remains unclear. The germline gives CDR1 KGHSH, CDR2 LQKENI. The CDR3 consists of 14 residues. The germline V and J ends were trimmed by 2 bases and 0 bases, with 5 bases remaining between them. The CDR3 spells CASSPGRSNQPQHF. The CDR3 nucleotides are TGTGCCAGCTCACCAGGGCGTAGCAATCAGCCCCAGCATTTT.

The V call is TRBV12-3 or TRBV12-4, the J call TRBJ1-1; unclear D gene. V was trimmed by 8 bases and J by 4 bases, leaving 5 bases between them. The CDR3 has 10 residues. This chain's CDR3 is CASQLTEAFF. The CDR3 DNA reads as TGTGCCAGCCAGCTCACTGAAGCTTTCTTT.

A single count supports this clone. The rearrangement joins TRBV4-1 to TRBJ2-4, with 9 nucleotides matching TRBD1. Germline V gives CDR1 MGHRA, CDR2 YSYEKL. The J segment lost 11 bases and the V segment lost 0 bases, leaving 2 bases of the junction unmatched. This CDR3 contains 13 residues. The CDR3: CASSQDYRGLQYF. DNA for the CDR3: TGCGCCAGCAGCCAAGACTACAGGGGGCTTCAGTACTTC.

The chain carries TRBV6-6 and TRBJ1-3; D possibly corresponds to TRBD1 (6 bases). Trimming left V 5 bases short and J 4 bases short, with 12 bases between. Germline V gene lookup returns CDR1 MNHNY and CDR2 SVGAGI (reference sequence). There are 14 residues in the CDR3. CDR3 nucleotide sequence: TGTGCCAGCAGTCCACAGGGTAGCGGAAACACCATATATTTT. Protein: CASSPQGSGNTIYF.

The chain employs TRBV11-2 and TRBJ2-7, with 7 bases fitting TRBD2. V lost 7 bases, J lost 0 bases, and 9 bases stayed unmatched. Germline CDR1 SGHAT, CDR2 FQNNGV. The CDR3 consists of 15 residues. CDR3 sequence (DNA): TGTGCCAGCACCATTGGGCTAGCGGACTCCTACGAGCAGTACTTC. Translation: CASTIGLADSYEQYF. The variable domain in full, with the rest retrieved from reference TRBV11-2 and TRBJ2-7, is EAGVAQSPRYKIIEKRQSVAFWCNPISGHATLYWYQQILGQGPKLLIQFQNNGVVDDSQLPKDRFSAERLKGVDSTLKIQPAKLEDSAVYLCASTIGLADSYEQYFGPGTRLTVT.

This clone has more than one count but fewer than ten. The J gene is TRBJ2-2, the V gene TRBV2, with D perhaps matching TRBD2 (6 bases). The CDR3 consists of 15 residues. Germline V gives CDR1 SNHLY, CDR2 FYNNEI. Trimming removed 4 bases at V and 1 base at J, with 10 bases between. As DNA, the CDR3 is TGTGCCAGCAGTGCGTATAGCGGGAACACCGGGGAGCTGTTTTTT. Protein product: CASSAYSGNTGELFF.

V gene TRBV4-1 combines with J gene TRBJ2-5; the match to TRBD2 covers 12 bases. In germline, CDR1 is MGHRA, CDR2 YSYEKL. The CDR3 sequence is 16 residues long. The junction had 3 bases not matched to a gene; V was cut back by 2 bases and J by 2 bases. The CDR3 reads CASSQILAGGQETQYF. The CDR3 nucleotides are TGCGCCAGCAGCCAAATCCTAGCGGGGGGGCAAGAGACCCAGTACTTC.

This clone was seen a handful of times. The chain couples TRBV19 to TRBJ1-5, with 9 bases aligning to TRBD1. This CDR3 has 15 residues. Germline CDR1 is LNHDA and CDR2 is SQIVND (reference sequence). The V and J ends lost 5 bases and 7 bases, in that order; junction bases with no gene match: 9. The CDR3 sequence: CASSDPGQGRQPQHF. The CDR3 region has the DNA TGTGCCAGTAGTGACCCGGGACAGGGTAGGCAGCCCCAGCATTTT.

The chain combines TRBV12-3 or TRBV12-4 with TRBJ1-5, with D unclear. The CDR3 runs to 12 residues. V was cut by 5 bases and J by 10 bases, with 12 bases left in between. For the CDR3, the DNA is TGTGCCAGCAGTCCCGATCGGCAACCCCAGCATTTT. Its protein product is CASSPDRQPQHF.

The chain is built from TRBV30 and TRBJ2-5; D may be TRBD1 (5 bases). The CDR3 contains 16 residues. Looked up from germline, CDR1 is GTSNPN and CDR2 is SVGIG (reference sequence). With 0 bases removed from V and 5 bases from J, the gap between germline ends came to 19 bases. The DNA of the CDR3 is TGTGCCTGGAGTGTAGGGGCAGGGTTTTATGGGGAGACCCAGTACTTC. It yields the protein CAWSVGAGFYGETQYF.

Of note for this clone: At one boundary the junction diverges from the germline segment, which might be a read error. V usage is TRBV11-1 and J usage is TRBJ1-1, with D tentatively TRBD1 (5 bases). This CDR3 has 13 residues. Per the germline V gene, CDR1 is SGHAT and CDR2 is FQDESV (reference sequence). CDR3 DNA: TGTACCAGCAGCTTCCGTCGGGGGACTGAAGCTTTCTTT. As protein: CTSSFRRGTEAFF.

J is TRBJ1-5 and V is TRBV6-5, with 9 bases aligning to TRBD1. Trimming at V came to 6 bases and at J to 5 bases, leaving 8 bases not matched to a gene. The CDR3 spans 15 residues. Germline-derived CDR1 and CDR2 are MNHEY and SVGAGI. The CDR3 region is CASSPPGQGHQPQHF. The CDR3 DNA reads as TGTGCCAGCAGCCCCCCGGGACAGGGCCATCAGCCCCAGCATTTT.

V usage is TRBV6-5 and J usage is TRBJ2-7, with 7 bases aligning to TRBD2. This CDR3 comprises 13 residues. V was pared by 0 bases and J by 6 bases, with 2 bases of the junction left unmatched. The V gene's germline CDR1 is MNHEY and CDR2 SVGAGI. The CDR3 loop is CASSYSGGGEQYF. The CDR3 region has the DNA TGTGCCAGCAGTTACTCGGGCGGGGGCGAGCAGTACTTC.

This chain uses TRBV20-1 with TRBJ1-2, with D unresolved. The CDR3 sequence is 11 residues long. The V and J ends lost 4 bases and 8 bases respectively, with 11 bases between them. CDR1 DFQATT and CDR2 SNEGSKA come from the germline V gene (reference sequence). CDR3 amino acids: CSATDSIGYTF. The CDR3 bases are TGCAGTGCTACAGACTCGATCGGCTACACCTTC.